A single sample is the source of the 19 T cell receptor beta chains below, sequenced in a study of T cells expressing NK-cell markers (TCRdb year 2020). The protocol used for the library was 5' RACE. Sequencing was performed on an Illumina HiSeq 2000. After the reads were reprocessed by TCRdb, one entry was made per CDR3 protein sequence, with no DNA. This sample's table lists about 540,000 distinct CDR3 sequences. The ten largest account for 3.5% to 4.5% of the sample. Sample: blood T cells: a sorted CD56 or NKG2C T cell subset, CD4+ or CD8+ T cells, or bulk PBMC T cells (not recorded which). Receptor source: a man younger than 30 in good health. Donor details come from another sample of the same person, matched by shared clones.

CDR3 amino acids: CASSLGLALNEQFF. This sequence joins TRBV11-2 and TRBJ2-1; TCRdb reports TRBD2, a call that lacks DNA to check it against. This CDR3 comprises 14 residues. Germline-derived CDR1 and CDR2 are SGHAT and FQNNGV.

The gene calls are TRBV7-6 and TRBJ2-3; checking the TCRdb D call of TRBD1 is not possible without DNA. Germline lookup yields CDR1 SGHVS and CDR2 FNYEAQ. The CDR3 covers 15 residues. The CDR3 reads CASSLGIAGLDTQYF.

V gene TRBV12-3 or TRBV12-4 combines with J gene TRBJ2-1; lacking DNA, the TRBD2 call made by TCRdb goes unchecked. The length of the CDR3 is 20 residues. The CDR3: CASSRHQLAGASFTYNEQFF.

This chain links TRBV12-3 or TRBV12-4 with TRBJ1-1; there is no DNA to check the TCRdb D call of TRBD1. The CDR3 sequence is 14 residues long. This CDR3 reads CASPGGAMNTEAFF.

This chain uses TRBV12-3 or TRBV12-4 with TRBJ2-7; TCRdb gives TRBD2 as the D gene, but with no DNA this cannot be confirmed. The CDR3 is 15 residues long. The CDR3 loop is CASSGTPGLAYEQYF.

The chain couples TRBV6-5 to TRBJ2-2; without DNA, the TCRdb call of TRBD1 cannot be checked. Germline values: CDR1 MNHEY, CDR2 SVGAGI. The CDR3 runs to 16 residues. The CDR3 reads CASSYSSGGNTGELFF.

The rearrangement uses TRBV9 and TRBJ2-3; the D call from TCRdb, TRBD2, cannot be confirmed without DNA. The V gene's germline CDR1 is SGDLS and CDR2 YYNGEE. The CDR3 runs 20 residues. CDR3 region: CASSARDPSHSGRRADTQYF.

The chain has TRBV3-1 and TRBJ1-2. Per germline, CDR1 LGHDT and CDR2 YNNKEL (reference sequence). The CDR3 runs 14 residues. This chain's CDR3 is CASSQAQNNYGYTF.

The genes are TRBV9 and TRBJ2-1; TCRdb proposes TRBD2, but this gene call is untestable without DNA. Germline assignment: CDR1 SGDLS and CDR2 YYNGEE. This CDR3 has 18 residues. The CDR3 sequence is CASSVVPSGTSAYNEQFF.

The chain has TRBV4-3 and TRBJ2-2; the D gene TCRdb calls, TRBD2, cannot be checked with no DNA. The germline gives CDR1 LGHNA, CDR2 YSLEER. The CDR3 length is 15 residues. The CDR3 is CASSQEGREGGELFF.

The chain joins TRBV5-5 to TRBJ1-5; the D gene TCRdb calls, TRBD1, cannot be checked with no DNA. The CDR3 extends over 16 amino acids. CDR1 and CDR2 (germline): SGHKS, YYEKEE (reference sequence). CDR3 region: CASSVVSAGGNQPQHF. The entire variable domain, with the rest obtained from reference TRBV5-5 and TRBJ1-5, is as follows: DAGVTQSPTHLIKTRGQQVTLRCSPISGHKSVSWYQQVLGQGPQFIFQYYEKEERGRGNFPDRFSARQFPNYSSELNVNALLLGDSALYLCASSVVSAGGNQPQHFGDGTRLSIL.

This chain connects TRBV2 to TRBJ2-1; TCRdb proposes TRBD2, but this gene call is untestable without DNA. Germline CDR1 SNHLY, CDR2 FYNNEI. The CDR3 runs 13 residues. This CDR3 reads CASSPIRANEQFF.

The gene calls are TRBV29-1 and TRBJ1-1. The CDR3 contains 13 residues. Germline assignment: CDR1 SQVTM and CDR2 ANQGSEA. CDR3 sequence: CSVETGRYTEAFF.

V is TRBV29-1 and J is TRBJ1-2; TCRdb returns TRBD1, unconfirmable since there is no DNA. Germline values: CDR1 SQVTM, CDR2 ANQGSEA. The CDR3 length is 12 residues. The CDR3 here is CSVEERQYGYTF.

The V gene is TRBV12-3 or TRBV12-4, the J gene TRBJ2-7; the D call from TCRdb, TRBD2, cannot be confirmed without DNA. This CDR3 region has 12 residues. The CDR3: CASTSKGDEQYF.

The rearrangement links TRBV24-1 to TRBJ2-1; TCRdb's D call, TRBD2, is unchecked because there is no DNA. Germline CDR1 reads KGHDR; CDR2 reads SFDVKD. The CDR3 sequence is 14 residues long. Here the CDR3 reads CATSSERIYNEQFF.

The V and J genes are TRBV28 and TRBJ2-3; as DNA is missing, the TRBD2 call by TCRdb cannot be tested. The CDR3 has 17 residues. Germline CDR1 MDHEN, CDR2 SYDVKM. This chain's CDR3 is CASSGLAGVLLTDTQYF.

The V call is TRBV15, the J call TRBJ2-7; the TCRdb call, TRBD1, lacks DNA for checking. In germline, CDR1 is LNHNV, CDR2 YYDKDF (reference sequence). The CDR3 contains 15 residues. The CDR3 protein is CATSGWTETSYEQYF.

The gene calls are TRBV29-1 and TRBJ2-7; absent DNA, TCRdb's TRBD1 call cannot be checked. The CDR3 spans 13 residues. Germline-derived CDR1 and CDR2 are SQVTM and ANQGSEA. The CDR3 sequence is CSAAGTGGREQYF.